This TCR beta chain was found in a study of T cells after posttransplantation cyclophosphamide. This clone has only one observation. Its antigen is undetermined. CDR1 and CDR2 (germline): SNHLY, FYNNEI. Germline trimming cut 6 bases from V and 4 bases from J; bases unmatched to any gene: 4. The CDR3 runs to 15 residues. Repertoires were generated with immunoSEQ multiplex PCR, while TCRdb's copy carries only in-frame clones and drops some. The sample lists about 46,000 clones; roughly nine tenths were seen once. Overall study results and limits: After PTCy, TRB diversity resembled that of CNI/methotrexate controls.

The source of this sequence is a woman in her fifties or sixties in good health and a related stem cell transplant donor. The source material was PBMCs. The rearrangement links TRBV2 to TRBJ2-1, with TRBD2 matching over 12 bases. DNA of the CDR3: TGTGCCAGCAGGGGGACTAGCGGGTTGTACAATGAGCAGTTCTTC. Protein: CASRGTSGLYNEQFF.